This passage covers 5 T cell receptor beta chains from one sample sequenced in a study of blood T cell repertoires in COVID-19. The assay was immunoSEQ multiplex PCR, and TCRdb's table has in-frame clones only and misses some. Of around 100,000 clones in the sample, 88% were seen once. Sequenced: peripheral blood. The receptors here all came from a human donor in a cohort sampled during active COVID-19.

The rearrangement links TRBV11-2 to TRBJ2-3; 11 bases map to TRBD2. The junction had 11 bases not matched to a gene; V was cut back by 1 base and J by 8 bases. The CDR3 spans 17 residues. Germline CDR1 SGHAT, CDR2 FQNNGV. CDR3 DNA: TGTGCCAGCAGCTTAGTTTCCCTAGCGGGGGGTGAAGGTACGCAGTATTTT. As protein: CASSLVSLAGGEGTQYF. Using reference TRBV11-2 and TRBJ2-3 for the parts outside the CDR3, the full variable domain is EAGVAQSPRYKIIEKRQSVAFWCNPISGHATLYWYQQILGQGPKLLIQFQNNGVVDDSQLPKDRFSAERLKGVDSTLKIQPAKLEDSAVYLCASSLVSLAGGEGTQYFGPGTRLTVL.

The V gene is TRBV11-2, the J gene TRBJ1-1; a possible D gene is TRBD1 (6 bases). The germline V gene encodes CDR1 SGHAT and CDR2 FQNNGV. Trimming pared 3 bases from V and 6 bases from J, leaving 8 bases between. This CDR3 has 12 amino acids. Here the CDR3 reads CASSFTGSEAFF. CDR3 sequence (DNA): TGTGCCAGCAGCTTTACAGGGTCTGAAGCTTTCTTT.

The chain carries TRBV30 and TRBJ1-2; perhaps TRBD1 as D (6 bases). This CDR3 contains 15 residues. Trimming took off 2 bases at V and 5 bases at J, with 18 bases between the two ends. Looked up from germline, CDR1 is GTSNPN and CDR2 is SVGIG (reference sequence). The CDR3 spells CAWSRGLSDRYGYTF. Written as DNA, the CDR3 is TGTGCCTGGAGTCGCGGGCTGTCGGACAGATATGGCTACACCTTC.

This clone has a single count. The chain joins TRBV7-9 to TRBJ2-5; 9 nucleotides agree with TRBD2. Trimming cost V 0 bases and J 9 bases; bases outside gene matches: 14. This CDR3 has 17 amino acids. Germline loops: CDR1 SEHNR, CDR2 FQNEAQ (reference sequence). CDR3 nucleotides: TGTGCCAGCAGCTTAGCGCGCCGCGGGAGGGCCTTCGGCCCCCAGTACTTC. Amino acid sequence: CASSLARRGRAFGPQYF.

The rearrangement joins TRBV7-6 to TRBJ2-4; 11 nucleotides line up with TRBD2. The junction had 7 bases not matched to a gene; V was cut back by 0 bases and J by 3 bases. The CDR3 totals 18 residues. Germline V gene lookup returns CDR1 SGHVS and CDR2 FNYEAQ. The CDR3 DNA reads TGTGCCAGCAGCTTAGCGCCGGGGACTAGCGGTTACAAAAACATTCAGTACTTC. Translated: CASSLAPGTSGYKNIQYF.